Detailed here is one T cell receptor beta chain. The antigen is unknown. Only in-frame clones appear in the TCRdb table, and some are missing; sequencing was by immunoSEQ multiplex PCR. This table has 40,000 or so clones, 70% to 80% appearing once. Sample time point: week 5, during vaccination. All doses held 300 ug of mutant IDH1 20-mer peptide, with topical imiquimod. The sample is drawn from a study of a mutant IDH1 vaccine in newly diagnosed glioma. Germline CDR1 and CDR2: SGHTA and FQGNSA. The CDR3 length is 14 residues. After removal of 7 bases from V and 5 bases from J, the junction contained 8 bases not matched to a gene.

This TCR was sampled from a man aged 35 to 55 with glioma. The chain couples TRBV7-2 to TRBJ2-5; 9 nucleotides match TRBD1. The sample in question was PBMCs, obtained from a glioma patient whose treatment included an IDH1 peptide vaccine. The chain's CDR3 is CASNQQGARETQYF. DNA of the CDR3: TGTGCCAGCAACCAACAGGGGGCGAGGGAGACCCAGTACTTC. The whole variable domain, remainder taken from reference TRBV7-2 and TRBJ2-5, is GAGVSQSPSNKVTEKGKDVELRCDPISGHTALYWYRQSLGQGLEFLIYFQGNSAPDKSGLPSDRFSAERTGGSVSTLTIQRTQQEDSAVYLCASNQQGARETQYFGPGTRLLVL.